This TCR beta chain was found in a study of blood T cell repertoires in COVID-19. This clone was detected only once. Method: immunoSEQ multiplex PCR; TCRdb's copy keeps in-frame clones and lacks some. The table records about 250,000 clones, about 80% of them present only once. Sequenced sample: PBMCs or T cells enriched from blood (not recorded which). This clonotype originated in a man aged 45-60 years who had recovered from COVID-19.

In DNA form, the CDR3 reads TGTGCCAGCAGCCGCGATGCAGGGTCGAGAGAAAAACTGTTTTTT. This sequence encodes CASSRDAGSREKLFF. V gene TRBV5-5 combines with J gene TRBJ1-4, with D perhaps TRBD1 (5 bases). CDR3 length equals 15 residues. Germline CDR1 is SGHKS and CDR2 is YYEKEE (reference sequence). Trimming left V 4 bases short and J 8 bases short, with 18 bases between.